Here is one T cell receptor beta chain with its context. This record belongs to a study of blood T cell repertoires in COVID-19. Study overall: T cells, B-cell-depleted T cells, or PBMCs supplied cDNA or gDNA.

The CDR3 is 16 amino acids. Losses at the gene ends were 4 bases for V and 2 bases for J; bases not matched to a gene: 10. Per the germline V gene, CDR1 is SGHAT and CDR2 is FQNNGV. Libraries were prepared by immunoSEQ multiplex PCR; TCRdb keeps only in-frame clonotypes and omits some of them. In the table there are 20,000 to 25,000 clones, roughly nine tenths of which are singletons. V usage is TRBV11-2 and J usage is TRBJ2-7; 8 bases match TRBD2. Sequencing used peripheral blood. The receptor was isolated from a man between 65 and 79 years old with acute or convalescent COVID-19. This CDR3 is CASSSPGGPITYEQYF. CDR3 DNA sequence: TGTGCCAGCAGCTCCCCGGGGGGGCCGATAACCTACGAGCAGTACTTC.